This T cell receptor (beta chain) was recovered during a study of blood T cell repertoires in COVID-19. Study background: T cells, B-cell-depleted T cells, or PBMCs supplied cDNA or gDNA.

Patients in Seattle were enrolled during active infection, then followed longitudinally. Libraries were prepared by immunoSEQ multiplex PCR; TCRdb keeps only in-frame clonotypes and omits some of them. The profile shows about 160,000 clones, more than 75% of them singletons. V gave up 5 bases and J gave up 0 bases; unmatched junction bases: 7. The CDR3 sequence is 16 residues long. The germline gives CDR1 SNHLY, CDR2 FYNNEI. V and J are TRBV2 and TRBJ2-4; TRBD2 matches 7 bases. Sequences were obtained from peripheral blood. This TCR was sampled from a woman aged 55-69 years with COVID-19, enrolled during active disease. In nucleotides, the CDR3 is TGTGCCAGCAGTCCCTTAGCGGGCCTAGCCAAAAACATTCAGTACTTC. Translated, it gives CASSPLAGLAKNIQYF.